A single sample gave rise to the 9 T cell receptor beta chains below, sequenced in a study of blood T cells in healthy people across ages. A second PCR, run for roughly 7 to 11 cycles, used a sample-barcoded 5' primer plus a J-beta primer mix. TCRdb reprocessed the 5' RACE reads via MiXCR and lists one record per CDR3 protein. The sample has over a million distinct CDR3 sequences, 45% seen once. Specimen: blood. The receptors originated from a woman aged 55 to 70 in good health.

The CDR3 sequence is CASSPTFGTGIYEQYF. CDR3 sequence (DNA): TGTGCCAGCAGCCCTACGTTTGGGACAGGGATCTACGAGCAGTACTTC. The rearrangement uses TRBV7-8 and TRBJ2-7, with 9 bases matching TRBD1. Germline assignment: CDR1 SGHVS and CDR2 FQNEAQ. The length of the CDR3 is 16 residues. Trimming took 5 bases from V and 3 from J; bases not matched to a gene: 11.

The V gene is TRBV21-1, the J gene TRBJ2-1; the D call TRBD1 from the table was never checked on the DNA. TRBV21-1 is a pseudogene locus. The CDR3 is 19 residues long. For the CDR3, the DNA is TGTGCCAGCAGCAAAGTTGTCCAGGGCGGGTTGACGACCTACAATGAGCAGTTCTTC. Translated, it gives CASSKVVQGGLTTYNEQFF.

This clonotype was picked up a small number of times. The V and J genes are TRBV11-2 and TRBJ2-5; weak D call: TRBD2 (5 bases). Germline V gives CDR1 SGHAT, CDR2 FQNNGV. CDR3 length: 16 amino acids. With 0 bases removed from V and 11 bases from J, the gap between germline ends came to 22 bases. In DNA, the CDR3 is TGTGCCAGCAGCTTAGACTTATCACCTAGCTGGAGTGAGCAGTACTTC. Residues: CASSLDLSPSWSEQYF.

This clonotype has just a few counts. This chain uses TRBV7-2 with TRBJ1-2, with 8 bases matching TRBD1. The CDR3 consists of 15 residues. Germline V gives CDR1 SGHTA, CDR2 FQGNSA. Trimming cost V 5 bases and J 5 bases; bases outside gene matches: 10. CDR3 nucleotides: TGTGCCAGCAGCAATACACCCAGGGGGCCTTATGGCTACACCTTC. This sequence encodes CASSNTPRGPYGYTF.

The CDR3 sequence is CASSQTQGLLKEKLFF. The CDR3 DNA is TGCGCCAGCAGCCAGACACAGGGTCTCCTAAAGGAAAAACTGTTTTTT. This chain connects TRBV5-1 to TRBJ1-4; D possibly corresponds to TRBD1 (6 bases). The CDR3 is made up of 16 amino acids. V was cut by 4 bases and J by 8 bases, with 21 bases left in between. Germline lookup yields CDR1 SGHRS and CDR2 YFSETQ. The full variable domain, rest sourced from reference TRBV5-1 and TRBJ1-4, is KAGVTQTPRYLIKTRGQQVTLSCSPISGHRSVSWYQQTPGQGLQFLFEYFSETQRNKGNFPGRFSGRQFSNSRSEMNVSTLELGDSALYLCASSQTQGLLKEKLFFGSGTQLSVL.

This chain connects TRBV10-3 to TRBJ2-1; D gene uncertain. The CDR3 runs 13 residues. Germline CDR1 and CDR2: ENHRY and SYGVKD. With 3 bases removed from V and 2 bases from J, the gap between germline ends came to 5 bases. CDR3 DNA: TGTGCCATCAGTGACGGTACCTACAATGAGCAGTTCTTC. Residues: CAISDGTYNEQFF.

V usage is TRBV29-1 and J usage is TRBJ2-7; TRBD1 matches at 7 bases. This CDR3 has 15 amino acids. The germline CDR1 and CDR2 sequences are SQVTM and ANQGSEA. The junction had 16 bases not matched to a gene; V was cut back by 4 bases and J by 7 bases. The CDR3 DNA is TGCAGCGTTGTGTCCTTAACAGGGGCGGCCTTTGAGCAGTACTTC. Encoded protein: CSVVSLTGAAFEQYF.

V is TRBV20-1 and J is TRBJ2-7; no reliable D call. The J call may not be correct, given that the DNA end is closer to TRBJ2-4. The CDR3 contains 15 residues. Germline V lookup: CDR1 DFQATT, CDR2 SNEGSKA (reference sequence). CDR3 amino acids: CSAVGRDRAKNIQYF. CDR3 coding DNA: TGCAGTGCGGTCGGTAGGGATCGGGCCAAAAACATTCAGTACTTC.

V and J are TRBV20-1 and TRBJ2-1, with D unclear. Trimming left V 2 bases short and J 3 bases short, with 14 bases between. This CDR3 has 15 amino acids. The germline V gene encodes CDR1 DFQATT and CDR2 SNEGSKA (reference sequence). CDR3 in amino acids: CSARKFETNYNEQFF. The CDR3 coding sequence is TGCAGTGCTAGAAAATTTGAGACCAACTACAATGAGCAGTTCTTC.